A single T cell receptor beta chain is shown here with its context. No antigen is known for it. Evenly divided among several immunoSEQ plates was the genomic DNA of each subset. Profiling relied on immunoSEQ multiplex PCR, and the TCRdb table lists in-frame clones only, not all of them. The sample lists some 2.1 million clones, just under 95% seen once, with roughly 1% in the top ten. This sample is part of a study of shared clonotypes between healthy human individuals. The study, taken as a whole, reports: A handful of donors showed sharing of 4.5% to 5% of naive CD4 clonotypes. Estimated richness was generally greater in naive than memory subsets. What limited the represented genetic and exposure-history diversity was the small number of donors.

Naive CD8 isolation took CD45RO-negative cells positively selected for CCR7 and excluded terminally differentiated effector memory CD45RA+ cells. The CDR3 runs to 15 residues. V lost 6 bases to trimming and J lost 4 bases; unmatched junction nucleotides: 8. Per germline, CDR1 SEHNR and CDR2 FQNEAQ (reference sequence). This chain connects TRBV7-9 to TRBJ1-1; 10 nucleotides line up with TRBD1. The clonotype was recovered from a man younger than 30 in good health. The sequenced sample consisted of naive CD8+ T cells sorted from blood. The CDR3, as DNA: TGTGCCAGCAGTTTCTCGACAGGGGGCCTCACTGAAGCTTTCTTT. It yields the protein CASSFSTGGLTEAFF.